The 30 T cell receptor beta chains below were found in one sample sequenced in a study of naive and memory T cell subsets. These receptors are not linked to any known antigen. Points from the study as a whole: Possibly reflecting memory cells re-expressing CD45RA, a few larger clonotypes occurred in naive repertoires, especially CD8.

Two oligonucleotides, mixed equimolar, formed the beta constant-region primer covering TRBC1 and TRBC2. Nested alpha and beta constant-region primers with the SP2 primer drove four PCR rounds on ligated cDNA. TCRdb called the UMI-ligation and nested PCR reads again in MiXCR, with one record for every CDR3 protein. The sample shows under 150,000 distinct CDR3 sequences, approximately 21% of them seen only once. What was sequenced was naive CD8+ T cells from blood. Receptor source: a human donor in good health.

The chain combines TRBV4-1 with TRBJ2-7; TRBD2 agrees at 8 bases. V lost 0 bases to trimming and J lost 5 bases; unmatched junction nucleotides: 12. The CDR3 is 17 amino acids. The germline CDR1 and CDR2 sequences are MGHRA and YSYEKL. The CDR3 loop is CASSQDSTAGVEDEQYF. The CDR3 DNA reads TGCGCCAGCAGCCAAGATTCTACAGCGGGAGTAGAGGACGAGCAGTACTTC.

V and J are TRBV24-1 and TRBJ2-1, with unresolved D. CDR1 KGHDR and CDR2 SFDVKD come from the germline V gene. Trimming stripped 5 bases from V and 9 bases from J, with 10 bases between. The CDR3 length is 12 residues. CDR3 in amino acids: CATSGDQTEQFF. The CDR3, as DNA: TGTGCCACCAGTGGGGATCAGACTGAGCAGTTCTTC.

This clonotype was counted between two and nine times. The chain combines TRBV5-1 with TRBJ2-5; D unclear. This CDR3 is built from 15 residues. CDR1 and CDR2 (germline): SGHRS, YFSETQ. Trimming stripped 2 bases from V and 0 bases from J, with 11 bases between. CDR3 sequence (DNA): TGCGCCAGCAGCTTAATGACGGATTACCAAGAGACCCAGTACTTC. The encoded protein is CASSLMTDYQETQYF.

This clonotype was seen more than once but under ten times. This rearrangement joins TRBV6-5 to TRBJ2-1; no clear D gene. Germline V gives CDR1 MNHEY, CDR2 SVGAGI. Trimming left V 2 bases short and J 2 bases short, with 7 bases between. The CDR3 has 14 residues. The chain's CDR3 is CASSYEHPYNEQFF. DNA of the CDR3: TGTGCCAGCAGTTACGAGCATCCCTACAATGAGCAGTTCTTC.

This clonotype was picked up a small number of times. This sequence joins TRBV7-2 and TRBJ2-1, with 7 nucleotides matching TRBD2. Germline V gene lookup returns CDR1 SGHTA and CDR2 FQGNSA. After removal of 0 bases from V and 6 bases from J, the junction contained 5 bases not matched to a gene. CDR3 size: 15 residues. As DNA, the CDR3 is TGTGCCAGCAGCTTAGCGTACGGGGGGAGCAATGAGCAGTTCTTC. As protein: CASSLAYGGSNEQFF.

The chain joins TRBV5-5 to TRBJ2-7; the D gene could be TRBD1 or TRBD2 (5 bases each). The germline V and J ends were trimmed by 0 bases and 3 bases, with 13 bases remaining between them. Germline CDR1 is SGHKS and CDR2 is YYEKEE (reference sequence). The CDR3 spans 15 residues. CDR3 in DNA: TGTGCCAGCAGCTTGGAGTGGGGGAGCGGCTACGAGCAGTACTTC. Its protein product is CASSLEWGSGYEQYF.

The V gene is TRBV6-2 or TRBV6-3, the J gene TRBJ2-3; D tentatively reads TRBD1 or TRBD2 (6 bases each). The CDR3 length is 13 residues. Germline CDR1 reads MNHEY; CDR2 reads SVGEGT. V was clipped by 5 bases and J by 4 bases, with 10 bases between them. CDR3 residues: CASSEGGADTQYF. CDR3 DNA: TGTGCCAGCAGTGAGGGGGGCGCAGATACGCAGTATTTT.

This clonotype was seen a handful of times. The rearrangement uses TRBV7-8 and TRBJ2-3; D might be TRBD1 (6 bases). This CDR3 has 13 amino acids. Germline CDR1 reads SGHVS; CDR2 reads FQNEAQ. V lost 8 bases, J lost 2 bases, and 11 bases lay in between. This CDR3 is CASGDILTDTQYF. The CDR3, as DNA: TGTGCCAGCGGGGACATACTCACAGATACGCAGTATTTT.

The chain carries TRBV6-1 and TRBJ1-3; D not resolved. V gave up 8 bases and J gave up 0 bases, with 17 bases separating them. Germline CDR1 reads MNHNS; CDR2 reads SASEGT. This CDR3 region has 16 residues. The CDR3 DNA reads as TGTGCCAGCCTGGGATTGCTGGCATTCTCTGGAAACACCATATATTTT. Amino acids: CASLGLLAFSGNTIYF.

This clonotype appeared many times. The rearrangement uses TRBV7-2 and TRBJ2-5; TRBD2 might be the D (5 bases). V was pared by 5 bases and J by 12 bases, with 19 bases between. The CDR3 runs 13 residues. Germline V gene data show CDR1 as SGHTA and CDR2 as FQGNSA. CDR3 protein: CASSTPEAIFKYF. CDR3 coding DNA: TGTGCCAGCAGCACCCCGGAGGCCATCTTCAAGTACTTC.

The chain links TRBV29-1 to TRBJ2-7, with 7 positions matching TRBD1. V shed 0 bases and J 2 bases; nucleotides not matched to a gene: 7. Per the germline V gene, CDR1 is SQVTM and CDR2 is ANQGSEA. The CDR3 loop spans 15 amino acids. In DNA, the CDR3 is TGCAGCGTTGAAGACGACAGGGTAGACACCTACGAGCAGTACTTC. It encodes CSVEDDRVDTYEQYF.

This clonotype was counted a few times. V gene TRBV7-8 combines with J gene TRBJ1-5, with a possible D match to TRBD1 (6 bases). V gave up 2 bases and J gave up 1 base, with 9 bases separating them. CDR3 length: 15 amino acids. Germline V gene lookup returns CDR1 SGHVS and CDR2 FQNEAQ. The CDR3 here is CASSLRGQSNQPQHF. In DNA, the CDR3 is TGTGCCAGCAGCTTACGCGGACAGAGCAATCAGCCCCAGCATTTT.

The CDR3: CASSLFGSHYEQYF. In DNA form, the CDR3 reads TGTGCCAGCAGCCTCTTCGGGAGCCATTACGAGCAGTACTTC. The chain couples TRBV5-4 to TRBJ2-7; D perhaps matches TRBD2 (6 bases). Germline V gives CDR1 SGHNT, CDR2 YYREEE (reference sequence). Deletions cut 4 bases from V and 4 bases from J, with 15 bases between. The CDR3 loop spans 14 amino acids.

This clonotype appeared a few times. This chain connects TRBV5-1 to TRBJ2-3; D not resolved. The germline V and J ends were trimmed by 2 bases and 2 bases, with 15 bases remaining between them. Germline CDR1 reads SGHRS; CDR2 reads YFSETQ. The CDR3 is made up of 16 amino acids. This CDR3 reads CASSFNVRVDTDTQYF. For the CDR3, the DNA is TGCGCCAGCAGCTTTAATGTCCGCGTCGACACAGATACGCAGTATTTT.

V usage is TRBV29-1 and J usage is TRBJ2-7; a weak D match, TRBD2 (6 bases). The ends were cut back, 7 bases at V and 4 bases at J, with 11 bases in the middle. CDR1 SQVTM and CDR2 ANQGSEA come from the germline V gene. The CDR3 has 11 amino acids. The CDR3 DNA reads as TGCAGCGCCGTGGAGGGATACGAGCAGTACTTC. It yields the protein CSAVEGYEQYF.

This clonotype has more than one count but fewer than ten. The rearrangement uses TRBV30 and TRBJ2-5; 8 bases are shared with TRBD1. Germline assignment: CDR1 GTSNPN and CDR2 SVGIG (reference sequence). Trimming cost V 7 bases and J 5 bases; bases outside gene matches: 9. The CDR3 runs 13 residues. The CDR3 DNA reads as TGTGCCTACCAAAGACAGGGGTGGGAGACCCAGTACTTC. Translation gives CAYQRQGWETQYF.

This clonotype was seen only a few times. The V gene is TRBV28, the J gene TRBJ2-7; D ambiguous. The CDR3 contains 12 residues. Trimming pared 6 bases from V and 5 bases from J, leaving 11 bases between. Per germline, CDR1 MDHEN and CDR2 SYDVKM. CDR3 sequence: CASSVGGHEQYF. Written as DNA, the CDR3 is TGTGCCAGCAGCGTAGGCGGCCACGAGCAGTACTTC.

The rearrangement uses TRBV28 and TRBJ2-7; 8 bases agree with TRBD1. This CDR3 spans 14 amino acids. Per the germline V gene, CDR1 is MDHEN and CDR2 is SYDVKM. With 7 bases clipped from V and 7 bases from J, the junction kept 12 bases outside the gene matches. The CDR3, as DNA: TGTGCCAGCACCACCCCGGGACAGGCTCGTGAGCAGTACTTC. This gives the protein CASTTPGQAREQYF.

V gene TRBV13 combines with J gene TRBJ2-5; TRBD1 aligns across 10 bases. Germline values: CDR1 PRHDT, CDR2 FYEKMQ (reference sequence). The CDR3 runs to 14 residues. The V gene end was trimmed by 6 bases and the J gene end by 4 bases; junction bases not matched to a gene: 5. Here the CDR3 reads CASSLGTGAETQYF. CDR3 nucleotide sequence: TGTGCCAGCAGTCTCGGGACAGGGGCAGAGACCCAGTACTTC. Based on the CDR3 plus reference TRBV13 and TRBJ2-5, the full variable domain is AAGVIQSPRHLIKEKRETATLKCYPIPRHDTVYWYQQGPGQDPQFLISFYEKMQSDKGSIPDRFSAQQFSDYHSELNMSSLELGDSALYFCASSLGTGAETQYFGPGTRLLVL.

This clonotype showed up just a few times. This sequence joins TRBV20-1 and TRBJ2-7; D not resolved. The CDR3 consists of 12 residues. Trimming stripped 3 bases from V and 5 bases from J, with 11 bases between. CDR1 and CDR2 (germline): DFQATT, SNEGSKA (reference sequence). CDR3 sequence reads: CSARPPADEQYF. The CDR3 DNA follows: TGCAGTGCTAGGCCCCCTGCCGACGAGCAGTACTTC.

The table lists this clonotype with a few counts. This chain joins TRBV29-1 and TRBJ1-2, with unresolved D. Trimming shortened V by 4 bases and J by 8 bases, and 8 bases separated the two germline ends. Germline CDR1 reads SQVTM; CDR2 reads ANQGSEA. This CDR3 comprises 10 residues. This CDR3 reads CSVAGGGYTF. The CDR3, as DNA: TGCAGCGTTGCAGGCGGGGGCTACACCTTC.

This clonotype was observed a few times. V gene TRBV11-2 combines with J gene TRBJ1-1; D uncertain. The germline V gene has CDR1 SGHAT and CDR2 FQNNGV. V lost 5 bases, J lost 1 base, and 11 bases lay in between. The CDR3 totals 14 residues. The CDR3 nucleotides read TGTGCCAGCAGCCAGCCGCCCCGGAACACTGAAGCTTTCTTT. Its protein is CASSQPPRNTEAFF. The full variable domain, with the rest looked up from reference TRBV11-2 and TRBJ1-1, is EAGVAQSPRYKIIEKRQSVAFWCNPISGHATLYWYQQILGQGPKLLIQFQNNGVVDDSQLPKDRFSAERLKGVDSTLKIQPAKLEDSAVYLCASSQPPRNTEAFFGQGTRLTVV.

This chain uses TRBV28 with TRBJ1-2; maybe TRBD1 (6 bases). This CDR3 has 14 amino acids. V lost 7 bases, J lost 6 bases, and 18 bases lay in between. The germline gives CDR1 MDHEN, CDR2 SYDVKM. As DNA, the CDR3 is TGTGCCAGCACCTACCCAGGGGCGCTTGATGGCTACACCTTC. It is translated as CASTYPGALDGYTF.

The chain is built from TRBV30 and TRBJ1-1; TRBD1 is a possible D gene (5 bases). Trimming cost V 5 bases and J 4 bases, with 11 bases left between them. CDR3 length: 12 residues. Germline V gene data show CDR1 as GTSNPN and CDR2 as SVGIG (reference sequence). The DNA for the CDR3 is TGTGCCTGGGGTAGGGGAGTCACTGAAGCTTTCTTT. It encodes CAWGRGVTEAFF.

The chain joins TRBV6-5 to TRBJ2-7; a weak D match, TRBD2 (7 bases). This CDR3 comprises 17 residues. Germline V gene sequence: CDR1 MNHEY, CDR2 SVGAGI. The V end was cut by 7 bases, the J end by 3 bases, with 25 bases between. CDR3 residues: CASIVRGGDGTIYEQYF. The CDR3 region has the DNA TGTGCCAGCATCGTCCGAGGGGGAGATGGGACTATCTACGAGCAGTACTTC.

This clonotype was seen a handful of times. The V call is TRBV12-3 or TRBV12-4, the J call TRBJ1-2, with D possibly TRBD1 on 6 matching bases. V shed 7 bases and J shed 2 bases, with 17 bases lying between them. The length of the CDR3 is 15 residues. The CDR3 sequence is CASTLGTLTNYGYTF. The DNA for the CDR3 is TGTGCCAGCACCTTAGGGACACTAACAAACTATGGCTACACCTTC.

V gene TRBV29-1 combines with J gene TRBJ1-1, with D hard to call. Germline V lookup: CDR1 SQVTM, CDR2 ANQGSEA. The CDR3 has 11 residues. With 4 bases removed from V and 5 bases from J, the gap between germline ends came to 8 bases. The CDR3 DNA reads TGCAGCGTTGTTGCTCGGACTGAAGCTTTCTTT. It specifies CSVVARTEAFF.

CDR3 sequence: CASRPQPFGEAEQYF. The CDR3 DNA sequence: TGTGCCAGCAGGCCCCAACCATTCGGGGAGGCGGAGCAGTACTTC. The chain combines TRBV12-3 or TRBV12-4 with TRBJ2-7, with a possible D match to TRBD2 (6 bases). CDR3 length equals 15 residues. V was shortened by 6 bases and J by 7 bases, with 22 bases between the two germline ends.

V gene TRBV25-1 combines with J gene TRBJ2-5; no definite D call. CDR3 size: 12 residues. The germline V and J ends were trimmed by 2 bases and 5 bases, with 6 bases remaining between them. The germline CDR1 and CDR2 sequences are MGHDK and SYGVNS. The CDR3 DNA reads as TGTGCCAGCAGTGAAGGTTCCGAGACCCAGTACTTC. Translated: CASSEGSETQYF.

The chain is built from TRBV29-1 and TRBJ2-5, with 12 bases that match TRBD1. The CDR3 totals 18 residues. Germline values: CDR1 SQVTM, CDR2 ANQGSEA. Trimming removed 5 bases from V and 5 bases from J; junction bases left unmatched: 18. CDR3 sequence reads: CSVFRTMWGQGAGETQYF. In DNA, the CDR3 is TGCAGCGTTTTTAGGACAATGTGGGGACAGGGGGCAGGGGAGACCCAGTACTTC.